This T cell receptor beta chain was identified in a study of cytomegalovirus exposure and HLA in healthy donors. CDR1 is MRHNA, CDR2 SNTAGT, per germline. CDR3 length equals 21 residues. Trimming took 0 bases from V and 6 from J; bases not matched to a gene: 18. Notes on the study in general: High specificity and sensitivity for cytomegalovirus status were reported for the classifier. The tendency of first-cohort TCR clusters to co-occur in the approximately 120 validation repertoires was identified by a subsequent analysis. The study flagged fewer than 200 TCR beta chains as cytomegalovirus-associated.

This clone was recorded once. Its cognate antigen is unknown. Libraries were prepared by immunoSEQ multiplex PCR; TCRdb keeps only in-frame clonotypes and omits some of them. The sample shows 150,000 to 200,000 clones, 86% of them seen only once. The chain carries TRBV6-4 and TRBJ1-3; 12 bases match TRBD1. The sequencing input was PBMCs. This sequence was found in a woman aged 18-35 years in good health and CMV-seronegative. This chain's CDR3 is CASSDSGLRDRGREAANTIYF. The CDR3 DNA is TGTGCCAGCAGTGACTCGGGTTTGAGGGACAGGGGGCGCGAGGCGGCAAACACCATATATTTT.